One and the same sample provided the 31 T cell receptor beta chains below, sequenced in a study of blood T cells in healthy people across ages. Primed by a sample-barcoded 5' primer and a J-beta primer mix, a second PCR proceeded for 7 to 11 cycles. TCRdb analysed the 5' RACE reads with MiXCR anew, one entry per CDR3 protein. The table records roughly 1.7 million distinct CDR3 sequences, around 36% of them present only once. The sample consisted of blood. These receptor sequences come from a woman in her twenties or thirties in good health.

The chain uses TRBV12-3 or TRBV12-4 and TRBJ1-2; possibly TRBD1 for D (6 bases). The V gene lost 7 bases and the J gene lost 4 bases, with 16 bases spanning the gap. This CDR3 is 14 amino acids long. CDR3: CASTLGAPTYGYTF. CDR3 DNA sequence: TGTGCCAGCACCCTGGGGGCTCCCACCTATGGCTACACCTTC.

The chain is built from TRBV20-1 and TRBJ2-6; no firm D call. V dropped 3 bases and J dropped 4 bases, with 7 bases sitting between them. Germline-derived CDR1 and CDR2 are DFQATT and SNEGSKA (reference sequence). The CDR3 totals 13 residues. The CDR3 loop reads CSASATGANVLTF. The CDR3 nucleotides are TGCAGTGCTAGTGCGACCGGGGCCAACGTCCTGACTTTC.

Ten or more counts support this clonotype. The rearrangement links TRBV10-3 to TRBJ1-4, with TRBD1 as a possible D gene (5 bases). V was clipped by 0 bases and J by 3 bases, with 8 bases between them. The V gene's germline CDR1 is ENHRY and CDR2 SYGVKD. This CDR3 region has 15 residues. The CDR3 is CAISESGGANEKLFF. For the CDR3, the DNA is TGTGCCATCAGTGAGTCCGGAGGGGCTAATGAAAAACTGTTTTTT.

The gene calls are TRBV5-1 and TRBJ2-2; D not certain. V lost 2 bases and J 2 bases, leaving 10 bases between the germline ends. The CDR3 contains 15 residues. CDR1 is SGHRS, CDR2 YFSETQ, per germline. CDR3 region: CASSFLELNTGELFF. As DNA, the CDR3 is TGCGCCAGCAGCTTCCTTGAGCTAAACACCGGGGAGCTGTTTTTT.

This clonotype was detected only a few times. J is TRBJ1-6 and V is TRBV27, with 9 bases fitting TRBD1. V gave up 5 bases and J gave up 10 bases; unmatched junction bases: 3. This CDR3 region has 13 residues. CDR1 MNHEY and CDR2 SMNVEV come from the germline V gene (reference sequence). CDR3 coding DNA: TGTGCCAGCAGTACAGGGGGCGGGTCACCCCTCCACTTT. Amino acid sequence: CASSTGGGSPLHF.

The CDR3 nucleotides are TGCAGTGCTAGAGTACCGGGGCTAAAGACCCAGTACTTC. Encoded protein: CSARVPGLKTQYF. The V call is TRBV20-1, the J call TRBJ2-5, with D perhaps TRBD1 or TRBD2 (5 bases each). Germline CDR1 reads DFQATT; CDR2 reads SNEGSKA (reference sequence). The V and J ends lost 1 base and 6 bases respectively, with 12 bases between them. This CDR3 is 13 amino acids long.

To note about this clonotype: Sequence at one end of the junction differs from germline and may be a read error. This chain connects TRBV3-1 to TRBJ2-7; D gene unclear. Germline lookup yields CDR1 LGHDT and CDR2 YNNKEL (reference sequence). CDR3 size: 13 residues. CDR3 in DNA: TGTGCCAGCAGCCAAGTCTCCTCCTACGGGCAGTACTTC. This gives the protein CASSQVSSYGQYF.

This chain links TRBV5-1 with TRBJ2-5; D call uncertain. Near its end, the DNA agrees better with TRBJ2-7, so the J call may be wrong. The CDR3 consists of 12 residues. Germline lookup yields CDR1 SGHRS and CDR2 YFSETQ. The CDR3 region has the DNA TGCGCCAGCAGCGGGTTGACGAACGAGCAGTACTTC. Its protein is CASSGLTNEQYF.

The chain combines TRBV11-2 with TRBJ2-5, with D perhaps TRBD1 or TRBD2 (5 bases each). CDR1 is SGHAT, CDR2 FQNNGV, per germline. The CDR3 covers 14 residues. V gave up 2 bases and J gave up 6 bases, with 13 bases separating them. The CDR3: CASSLMGVVQTQYF. Here the CDR3 DNA reads TGTGCCAGCAGCTTAATGGGGGTGGTACAGACCCAGTACTTC.

V is TRBV20-1 and J is TRBJ2-7; the D gene could be TRBD1 or TRBD2 (6 bases each). Germline-derived CDR1 and CDR2 are DFQATT and SNEGSKA (reference sequence). The CDR3 length is 14 residues. The V end lost 2 bases, the J end lost 5 bases, and 16 bases lay between the germline ends. The CDR3 loop reads CSARPQPGGNEQYF. CDR3 nucleotide sequence: TGCAGTGCTAGACCCCAACCCGGGGGCAACGAGCAGTACTTC.

This clonotype was detected a few times. The chain carries TRBV20-1 and TRBJ2-7; tentatively, D is TRBD1 or TRBD2 (5 bases each). Germline CDR1 and CDR2: DFQATT and SNEGSKA (reference sequence). The germline V and J ends were trimmed by 3 bases and 2 bases, with 14 bases remaining between them. The CDR3 covers 14 residues. The CDR3 region has the DNA TGCAGTGCTAGTGGGGACGCTTTTGCCTACGAGCAGTACTTC. Amino acid sequence: CSASGDAFAYEQYF.

The chain's CDR3 is CASSVSRTGADEQYF. The CDR3 DNA reads as TGTGCCAGCAGTGTCTCCCGGACAGGCGCTGACGAGCAGTACTTC. V usage is TRBV25-1 and J usage is TRBJ2-7; 7 bases line up with TRBD1. CDR1 is MGHDK and CDR2 is SYGVNS in the germline V gene. CDR3 size: 15 residues. The J segment lost 5 bases and the V segment lost 4 bases, leaving 11 bases of the junction unmatched.

The chain has TRBV12-3 or TRBV12-4 and TRBJ2-7, with 8 bases aligning to TRBD2. Trimming removed 5 bases from V and 0 bases from J; junction bases left unmatched: 12. CDR3 length equals 17 residues. CDR3 sequence (DNA): TGTGCCAGCAGTCCGGCCGGGGGGGGTGTGGGCTCCTACGAGCAGTACTTC. It translates to CASSPAGGGVGSYEQYF.

V and J are TRBV29-1 and TRBJ1-2; 9 bases line up with TRBD1. The germline V gene has CDR1 SQVTM and CDR2 ANQGSEA. V lost 4 bases, J lost 7 bases, and 4 bases stayed unmatched. The CDR3 has 12 residues. CDR3 sequence: CSVVGQGPGYTF. The CDR3 DNA is TGCAGCGTTGTGGGACAGGGTCCTGGCTACACCTTC.

The table lists this clonotype with a few counts. This chain links TRBV27 with TRBJ2-7; TRBD1 or TRBD2 may be the D gene (6 bases each). Looked up from germline, CDR1 is MNHEY and CDR2 is SMNVEV (reference sequence). This CDR3 is 16 amino acids long. Trimming took 1 base from V and 3 from J, leaving 16 bases between them. The chain's CDR3 is CASSLFSGAGNYEQYF. As DNA, the CDR3 is TGTGCCAGCAGTTTATTTTCGGGGGCCGGCAACTACGAGCAGTACTTC.

This clonotype has only a few counts. The genes are TRBV4-1 and TRBJ1-4, with a tentative D call TRBD1 (5 bases). Trimming removed 4 bases at V and 6 bases at J, with 12 bases between. Germline V gene sequence: CDR1 MGHRA, CDR2 YSYEKL. This CDR3 region has 14 residues. The CDR3 nucleotides read TGCGCCAGCAGCCCACCCGGGACCCATGAAAAACTGTTTTTT. It encodes CASSPPGTHEKLFF.

V is TRBV10-1 and J is TRBJ2-7, with unresolved D. Trimming removed 0 bases from V and 0 bases from J, with 12 bases in between. The CDR3 extends over 16 amino acids. Per germline, CDR1 WNHNN and CDR2 SYGVQD (reference sequence). In DNA, the CDR3 is TGCGCCAGCAGTGAGTCCAGTAGCCGAAGCTCCTACGAGCAGTACTTC. This translates into CASSESSSRSSYEQYF.

A few counts support this clonotype. This chain links TRBV5-1 with TRBJ2-3, with 12 bases that match TRBD2. This CDR3 comprises 15 residues. J was trimmed by 2 bases and V by 4 bases; bases with no gene match: 2. Germline CDR1 reads SGHRS; CDR2 reads YFSETQ. CDR3 bases: TGCGCCAGCAGCACTAGCGGGGGGACCACAGATACGCAGTATTTT. The encoded protein is CASSTSGGTTDTQYF.

V gene TRBV19 combines with J gene TRBJ1-4, with a weak D call TRBD1 (5 bases). The CDR3 is 17 residues long. Germline-derived CDR1 and CDR2 are LNHDA and SQIVND (reference sequence). Trimming took off 7 bases at V and 0 bases at J, with 18 bases between the two ends. The CDR3 protein is CASISGLRTATNEKLFF. The DNA of the CDR3 is TGTGCCAGTATCTCGGGACTCCGAACAGCAACTAATGAAAAACTGTTTTTT.

The V gene is TRBV5-8, the J gene TRBJ2-7; 7 bases fit TRBD1. Looked up from germline, CDR1 is SGHTS and CDR2 is YDEGEE. The junction had 6 bases not matched to a gene; V was cut back by 3 bases and J by 0 bases. The CDR3 has 15 amino acids. The CDR3 nucleotides are TGTGCCAGCAGCTGGAACAGGGGAGCCTCCTACGAGCAGTACTTC. This translates into CASSWNRGASYEQYF.

Here the CDR3 DNA reads TGTGCCACCAGCCTCACCGGGACTATCTACAATGAGCAGTTCTTC. Translating gives CATSLTGTIYNEQFF. The V call is TRBV15, the J call TRBJ2-1; 7 bases are a match to TRBD2. The CDR3 contains 15 residues. Trimming at V came to 5 bases and at J to 3 bases, leaving 7 bases not matched to a gene. Germline-derived CDR1 and CDR2 are LNHNV and YYDKDF (reference sequence).

This clonotype was observed a single time. Here the CDR3 DNA reads TGCGCCAGCAGCTTAACAGGACAGCAAGCCTACGAGCAGTACTTC. Amino acids: CASSLTGQQAYEQYF. V usage is TRBV5-1 and J usage is TRBJ2-7, with a tentative D call TRBD1 (6 bases). Looked up from germline, CDR1 is SGHRS and CDR2 is YFSETQ. The CDR3 is 15 amino acids. Trimming shortened V by 2 bases and J by 2 bases, and 14 bases separated the two germline ends.

This clonotype was seen many times. The chain joins TRBV29-1 to TRBJ2-3; 9 nucleotides agree with TRBD1. CDR3 length: 14 residues. Germline V gene sequence: CDR1 SQVTM, CDR2 ANQGSEA. The ends lost 7 bases at V and 5 bases at J; junction bases unmatched: 10. DNA for the CDR3: TGCAGCGGGTCTGGGACAGGGATTCTAGATACGCAGTATTTT. As protein: CSGSGTGILDTQYF.

This clonotype was counted ten times or more. The rearrangement joins TRBV29-1 to TRBJ2-5; D unclear. Trimming removed 3 bases from V and 5 bases from J, with 10 bases in between. Germline V gene lookup returns CDR1 SQVTM and CDR2 ANQGSEA. The length of the CDR3 is 12 residues. CDR3 loop: CSVDLSLETQYF. The CDR3 DNA reads as TGCAGCGTTGACCTGAGTCTCGAGACCCAGTACTTC.

This clonotype was counted only a few times. The chain employs TRBV20-1 and TRBJ2-1; a weak D match, TRBD2 (6 bases). V was shortened by 7 bases and J by 6 bases, with 22 bases between the two germline ends. The CDR3 is 15 residues long. Germline-derived CDR1 and CDR2 are DFQATT and SNEGSKA (reference sequence). DNA of the CDR3: TGCAGTGAAAGGGGCGGGGTGGCGTTGGGCAATGAGCAGTTCTTC. Protein product: CSERGGVALGNEQFF.

The rearrangement links TRBV20-1 to TRBJ1-1; 9 nucleotides line up with TRBD1. After removal of 5 bases from V and 3 bases from J, the junction contained 10 bases not matched to a gene. Germline V lookup: CDR1 DFQATT, CDR2 SNEGSKA (reference sequence). The CDR3 has 15 amino acids. The CDR3, as DNA: TGCAGTGCTGCTGGACAGGGGTATGTGTACACTGAAGCTTTCTTT. Residues: CSAAGQGYVYTEAFF.

This clonotype was counted ten times or more. The chain combines TRBV7-9 with TRBJ1-1; possible D gene TRBD1, 5 bases. V lost 3 bases, J lost 7 bases, and 12 bases lay in between. Germline V gives CDR1 SEHNR, CDR2 FQNEAQ (reference sequence). The length of the CDR3 is 13 residues. This CDR3 reads CASSFSRDGEAFF. Here the CDR3 DNA reads TGTGCCAGCAGCTTTTCCAGGGACGGTGAAGCTTTCTTT.

The chain joins TRBV9 to TRBJ2-1; D uncertain. Trimming removed 6 bases at V and 0 bases at J, with 13 bases between. The germline V gene encodes CDR1 SGDLS and CDR2 YYNGEE. The CDR3 is 15 residues long. The CDR3 DNA sequence: TGTGCCAGCAAGAGAACAGATAGCTCCTACAATGAGCAGTTCTTC. Translating gives CASKRTDSSYNEQFF. The full variable domain, rest sourced from reference TRBV9 and TRBJ2-1, is DSGVTQTPKHLITATGQRVTLRCSPRSGDLSVYWYQQSLDQGLQFLIQYYNGEERAKGNILERFSAQQFPDLHSELNLSSLELGDSALYFCASKRTDSSYNEQFFGPGTRLTVL.

This chain connects TRBV25-1 to TRBJ2-7; no reliable D call. There are 14 residues in the CDR3. In germline, CDR1 is MGHDK, CDR2 SYGVNS. V lost 4 bases, J lost 2 bases, and 12 bases lay in between. As DNA, the CDR3 is TGTGCCAGCAGTGGAGCCGGGCAGCCCTACGAGCAGTACTTC. This encodes CASSGAGQPYEQYF.

Only a few counts were recorded for this clonotype. The V and J genes are TRBV20-1 and TRBJ1-2; no definite D call. Trimming removed 3 bases at V and 6 bases at J, with 14 bases between. Germline V gene data show CDR1 as DFQATT and CDR2 as SNEGSKA (reference sequence). The CDR3 covers 13 residues. The CDR3 region has the DNA TGCAGTGCTAGTCTATGGGGTCCCAATGGCTACACCTTC. As protein: CSASLWGPNGYTF.

As DNA, the CDR3 is TGTGCCAGCAGTGATAGGCGGGGGGGCATCGAGCAGTACTTC. Translating it yields CASSDRRGGIEQYF. The chain recombines TRBV2 with TRBJ2-7; 9 positions agree with TRBD2. Trimming cost V 3 bases and J 6 bases; bases outside gene matches: 6. CDR3 length equals 14 residues. The germline CDR1 and CDR2 sequences are SNHLY and FYNNEI.